One and the same sample provided the 19 T cell receptor beta chains below, sequenced in a study of identical twins. TCRdb redid the calling of the 5' RACE reads with MiXCR, one entry per CDR3 protein. The data contain approximately 670,000 distinct CDR3 sequences, over 5% of them singletons. The sample comprised naive T cells sorted from blood. All receptors come from a man aged 18 to 29 in good health.

Ten or more counts support this clonotype. The rearrangement links TRBV12-3 or TRBV12-4 to TRBJ2-4; TRBD1 might be the D (5 bases). The CDR3 extends over 11 amino acids. The ends were cut back, 6 bases at V and 10 bases at J, with 10 bases in the middle. The CDR3 is CASRGLGIQYF. CDR3 coding DNA: TGTGCCAGCAGGGGGCTAGGGATTCAGTACTTC.

The chain employs TRBV4-1 and TRBJ2-5; unclear D gene. CDR1 and CDR2 from the germline V gene are MGHRA and YSYEKL. The ends were cut back, 1 base at V and 4 bases at J, with 7 bases in the middle. This CDR3 spans 13 amino acids. The CDR3 DNA is TGCGCCAGCAGCCAAGTAGGATTAGAGACCCAGTACTTC. Translation: CASSQVGLETQYF.

V is TRBV7-9 and J is TRBJ1-2; D is ambiguous. Trimming shortened V by 4 bases and J by 1 base, and 13 bases separated the two germline ends. The CDR3 totals 15 residues. Germline-derived CDR1 and CDR2 are SEHNR and FQNEAQ (reference sequence). The CDR3 loop reads CASSSDRAINYGYTF. CDR3 DNA: TGTGCCAGCAGCTCGGACCGGGCCATTAACTATGGCTACACCTTC.

This clonotype has ten or more counts. For the CDR3, the DNA is TGTGCCAGCAGCATGTACTCACTTAACTCTGGGGCCAACGTCCTGACTTTC. Protein sequence: CASSMYSLNSGANVLTF. The chain is built from TRBV7-9 and TRBJ2-6; D is uncertain. V shed 5 bases and J shed 0 bases, with 14 bases lying between them. Germline V CDR1 and CDR2: SEHNR, FQNEAQ (reference sequence). The CDR3 contains 17 residues.

This clonotype was counted ten times or more. The genes are TRBV27 and TRBJ2-1; 13 bases line up with TRBD2. The CDR3 consists of 17 residues. Trimming took 6 bases from V and 4 from J; bases not matched to a gene: 9. Germline lookup yields CDR1 MNHEY and CDR2 SMNVEV (reference sequence). The CDR3 DNA follows: TGTGCCAGCAGCCCACGAGCGACTAGCGGGAGGTACAATGAGCAGTTCTTC. As protein: CASSPRATSGRYNEQFF.

This clonotype was seen many times. The CDR3 nucleotides are TGTGCCACCAGCAGAGTTAGGGGAGTACAGGATGACTATGGCTACACCTTC. It translates to CATSRVRGVQDDYGYTF. This chain joins TRBV15 and TRBJ1-2; perhaps TRBD1 as D (5 bases). The CDR3 extends over 17 amino acids. Trimming pared 1 base from V and 3 bases from J, leaving 18 bases between. Germline CDR1 LNHNV, CDR2 YYDKDF (reference sequence). Full variable domain (rest looked up from reference TRBV15 and TRBJ1-2): DAMVIQNPRYQVTQFGKPVTLSCSQTLNHNVMYWYQQKSSQAPKLLFHYYDKDFNNEADTPDNFQSRRPNTSFCFLDIRSPGLGDTAMYLCATSRVRGVQDDYGYTFGSGTRLTVV.

The V call is TRBV29-1, the J call TRBJ2-5, with 9 bases fitting TRBD1. This CDR3 region has 15 residues. Germline lookup yields CDR1 SQVTM and CDR2 ANQGSEA. Trimming at V came to 6 bases and at J to 4 bases, leaving 12 bases not matched to a gene. The DNA of the CDR3 is TGCAGCGTCGTCTCCGGGACAGGGTTTTTAGAGACCCAGTACTTC. It is translated as CSVVSGTGFLETQYF.

In its sample, this clonotype was seen many times. The chain couples TRBV7-2 to TRBJ2-7; tentatively, D is TRBD2 (6 bases). CDR1 is SGHTA and CDR2 is FQGNSA in the germline V gene. The CDR3 is made up of 13 amino acids. Trimming removed 5 bases from V and 6 bases from J, with 14 bases in between. This CDR3 reads CASSRKSGGEQYF. The CDR3 DNA follows: TGTGCCAGCAGCCGAAAGTCCGGGGGCGAGCAGTACTTC.

This clonotype was recorded a few times. The V and J genes are TRBV15 and TRBJ2-7; D tentatively reads TRBD1 or TRBD2 (5 bases each). The CDR3 length is 14 residues. Germline CDR1 reads LNHNV; CDR2 reads YYDKDF (reference sequence). Trimming took 0 bases from V and 2 from J, leaving 8 bases between them. The CDR3 DNA reads TGTGCCACCAGCAGAGACCGGGGACCCTACGAGCAGTACTTC. Its protein is CATSRDRGPYEQYF.

The V and J genes are TRBV6-1 and TRBJ1-1, with a tentative D call TRBD1 (6 bases). Germline CDR1 and CDR2: MNHNS and SASEGT. Trimming stripped 6 bases from V and 0 bases from J, with 17 bases between. This CDR3 has 16 residues. CDR3 amino acids: CASRRGQQILNTEAFF. In DNA, the CDR3 is TGTGCCAGCAGGAGGGGACAACAGATTTTGAACACTGAAGCTTTCTTT.

This clonotype has at least ten counts. The genes are TRBV6-2 or TRBV6-3 and TRBJ2-5; no reliable D call. V shed 2 bases and J shed 1 base, with 8 bases lying between them. The CDR3 totals 14 residues. Germline CDR1 and CDR2: MNHEY and SVGEGT. In DNA, the CDR3 is TGTGCCAGCAGTTACAAATTAATCCAAGAGACCCAGTACTTC. Residues: CASSYKLIQETQYF.

This clonotype was seen more than once but under ten times. The chain recombines TRBV5-1 with TRBJ2-1, with a weak D call TRBD1 (5 bases). V shed 0 bases and J shed 7 bases, with 11 bases lying between them. Germline CDR1 reads SGHRS; CDR2 reads YFSETQ. The CDR3 spans 14 residues. The CDR3 loop reads CASSLAETVNEQFF. The CDR3 region has the DNA TGCGCCAGCAGCTTGGCCGAGACAGTTAATGAGCAGTTCTTC.

This clonotype occurred many times. V and J are TRBV5-1 and TRBJ2-1, with no clear D. Trimming left V 6 bases short and J 5 bases short, with 15 bases between. Germline V lookup: CDR1 SGHRS, CDR2 YFSETQ. This CDR3 comprises 14 residues. The CDR3 is CASTRTPFDNEQFF. CDR3 coding DNA: TGCGCCAGCACTAGGACCCCCTTCGACAATGAGCAGTTCTTC.

This clonotype was recorded many times. V and J are TRBV6-5 and TRBJ1-1, with D hard to call. The CDR3 covers 14 residues. Trimming pared 0 bases from V and 4 bases from J, leaving 9 bases between. Germline values: CDR1 MNHEY, CDR2 SVGAGI. In DNA, the CDR3 is TGTGCCAGCAGTTACTCAAGGCGGGTCACTGAAGCTTTCTTT. It specifies CASSYSRRVTEAFF.

This clonotype showed up many times. V usage is TRBV12-3 or TRBV12-4 and J usage is TRBJ2-3; no definite D call. Trimming left V 5 bases short and J 0 bases short, with 12 bases between. The CDR3 length is 15 residues. CDR3 sequence reads: CASSLRTTSTDTQYF. DNA of the CDR3: TGTGCCAGCAGTCTCCGGACCACTAGCACAGATACGCAGTATTTT.

The chain carries TRBV29-1 and TRBJ2-3; D gene uncertain. The V and J ends lost 5 bases and 0 bases respectively, with 9 bases between them. This CDR3 has 13 amino acids. Germline CDR1 SQVTM, CDR2 ANQGSEA. The CDR3 nucleotides read TGCAGCGTTCCCGGCCCCAGCACAGATACGCAGTATTTT. It specifies CSVPGPSTDTQYF.

This clonotype was seen only a few times. The CDR3 reads CSVEGTRNTDTQYF. The DNA of the CDR3 is TGCAGCGTTGAAGGCACTAGAAACACAGATACGCAGTATTTT. This rearrangement joins TRBV29-1 to TRBJ2-3; TRBD2 might be the D (5 bases). Trimming took 1 base from V and 2 from J, leaving 10 bases between them. This CDR3 has 14 residues. Looked up from germline, CDR1 is SQVTM and CDR2 is ANQGSEA.

A few counts support this clonotype. The V and J genes are TRBV2 and TRBJ1-6; D is unresolved. The CDR3 contains 14 residues. Trimming removed 4 bases at V and 12 bases at J, with 16 bases between. CDR1 SNHLY and CDR2 FYNNEI come from the germline V gene. The chain's CDR3 is CASSGNGLWVPLHF. Written as DNA, the CDR3 is TGTGCCAGCAGTGGCAACGGCCTCTGGGTACCCCTCCACTTT.

There are many counts of this clonotype. The chain is built from TRBV9 and TRBJ2-1; TRBD1 might be the D (6 bases). Germline V lookup: CDR1 SGDLS, CDR2 YYNGEE. The CDR3 length is 16 residues. The germline V and J ends were trimmed by 2 bases and 4 bases, with 16 bases remaining between them. CDR3 nucleotides: TGTGCCAGCAGCGTGGACAGTCTAAGGGCATACAATGAGCAGTTCTTC. This gives the protein CASSVDSLRAYNEQFF.